Below are 28 T cell receptor beta chains sequenced from a single sample in a study of T-cell reconstitution after alpha-beta-depleted transplantation in children. A library of TCRbeta sequences, prepared with unique molecular identifiers, was generated. TCRdb called the PCR reads again in MiXCR, with one record for every CDR3 protein. The sample contains 200,000 or so distinct CDR3 sequences, 6.3% of which appear only once. The material sequenced was PBMCs, taken before TCRalphabeta/CD19-depleted stem cell transplant. These receptors all stem from a girl under three years old with combined immunodeficiency, due to receive a stem cell transplant.

This clonotype was detected many times. The rearrangement uses TRBV20-1 and TRBJ2-3; the D gene is possibly TRBD1 (6 bases). Germline assignment: CDR1 DFQATT and CDR2 SNEGSKA (reference sequence). The CDR3 loop spans 17 amino acids. Trimming stripped 3 bases from V and 4 bases from J, with 23 bases between. This chain's CDR3 is CSASVVWGQGNADTQYF. In DNA, the CDR3 is TGCAGTGCTAGTGTGGTGTGGGGCCAGGGGAACGCAGATACGCAGTATTTT.

In its sample, this clonotype was seen many times. The chain recombines TRBV6-8 with TRBJ2-5; weak D call: TRBD2 (5 bases). This CDR3 is built from 15 residues. Germline V gene sequence: CDR1 MNHGY, CDR2 SAAAGT. Between the trimmed V and J ends, which lost 9 bases and 3 bases, there was a span of 20 bases. This CDR3 is CARRTPDYPKETQYF. The CDR3 DNA reads TGTGCCAGGAGGACGCCCGACTACCCAAAAGAGACCCAGTACTTC.

This clonotype was picked up many times. The genes are TRBV12-3 or TRBV12-4 and TRBJ2-3; D gene unclear. V was shortened by 8 bases and J by 2 bases, with 5 bases between the two germline ends. The CDR3 covers 11 residues. The CDR3 loop reads CASGYTDTQYF. CDR3 DNA: TGTGCCAGCGGATACACAGATACGCAGTATTTT.

This clonotype was observed a single time. A much larger clone sits a single nucleotide away, making a read error possible. This chain connects TRBV5-6 to TRBJ2-3; 8 bases align to TRBD2. In germline, CDR1 is SGHDT, CDR2 YYEEEE. J was trimmed by 2 bases and V by 8 bases; bases with no gene match: 16. The CDR3 sequence is 17 residues long. The CDR3 DNA reads as TGTGCCAGGAGCCCCGGTTGGGCGGGGGGACCCACAGATACGCAGTATTTT. This sequence encodes CARSPGWAGGPTDTQYF.

This clonotype has ten or more counts. The chain combines TRBV29-1 with TRBJ2-5; 8 nucleotides match TRBD2. Germline values: CDR1 SQVTM, CDR2 ANQGSEA. This CDR3 has 14 amino acids. V shed 7 bases, J shed 5 bases, and the junction held 12 bases outside the gene matches. CDR3 loop: CSGTPGTRMETQYF. The CDR3, as DNA: TGCAGCGGAACCCCAGGGACTAGAATGGAGACCCAGTACTTC.

In its sample, this clonotype was seen a few times. The chain links TRBV10-3 to TRBJ2-5, with a possible D match to TRBD1 (6 bases). This CDR3 contains 14 residues. Germline V gene sequence: CDR1 ENHRY, CDR2 SYGVKD. V lost 6 bases and J 3 bases, leaving 14 bases between the germline ends. The CDR3 loop is CAISSDRIKETQYF. CDR3 DNA: TGTGCCATCAGCTCCGACAGGATTAAAGAGACCCAGTACTTC.

This clonotype was observed a handful of times. This chain connects TRBV5-6 to TRBJ2-5, with 9 bases lining up with TRBD1. CDR1 is SGHDT and CDR2 is YYEEEE in the germline V gene. This CDR3 has 14 residues. V was pared by 0 bases and J by 5 bases, with 2 bases of the junction left unmatched. This chain's CDR3 is CASSLATGGETQYF. The CDR3 region has the DNA TGTGCCAGCAGCTTGGCGACAGGGGGGGAGACCCAGTACTTC.

This clonotype was detected many times. This chain connects TRBV5-1 to TRBJ2-3; a weak D match, TRBD2 (6 bases). The CDR3 covers 15 residues. CDR1 and CDR2 (germline): SGHRS, YFSETQ. V was shortened by 4 bases and J by 2 bases, with 14 bases between the two germline ends. The CDR3 reads CASSLGTHHTDTQYF. The DNA of the CDR3 is TGCGCCAGCAGCCTCGGGACTCACCACACAGATACGCAGTATTTT.

The table lists this clonotype with a count of one. This may stem from a read error, because a much larger clone lies one nucleotide away. V and J are TRBV11-2 and TRBJ2-3; 14 positions match TRBD2. The trim removed 1 base at V and 2 bases at J, leaving 11 bases unmatched. Germline lookup yields CDR1 SGHAT and CDR2 FQNNGV. The CDR3 sequence is 20 residues long. The CDR3 DNA is TGTGCCAGCAGCTTAGTTCTATTGGGACTAGCGGGGGACCACACAGATACGCAGTATTTT. It is translated as CASSLVLLGLAGDHTDTQYF.

This clonotype has a count of ten or more. The V gene is TRBV29-1, the J gene TRBJ2-6; possibly TRBD1 for D (6 bases). Germline V gene data show CDR1 as SQVTM and CDR2 as ANQGSEA. V lost 6 bases and J lost 0, with 12 bases in between. CDR3 length: 15 residues. The CDR3 region is CSVAGQTSGANVLTF. The CDR3, as DNA: TGCAGCGTCGCCGGACAGACCTCTGGGGCCAACGTCCTGACTTTC.

This clonotype has at least ten counts. This chain links TRBV27 with TRBJ2-5, with 7 bases matching TRBD2. Trimming took 2 bases from V and 0 from J; bases not matched to a gene: 0. The CDR3 length is 14 residues. Per germline, CDR1 MNHEY and CDR2 SMNVEV (reference sequence). The CDR3 bases are TGTGCCAGCAGTTTAGCGGGGGACCAAGAGACCCAGTACTTC. Its translation is CASSLAGDQETQYF.

The CDR3 sequence: CASSLNGQGATEAFF. The CDR3 DNA reads TGTGCCAGCAGCTTAAACGGACAGGGGGCCACTGAAGCTTTCTTT. The chain links TRBV7-2 to TRBJ1-1; 11 bases match TRBD1. J gave up 4 bases and V 2 bases, and 3 bases lay outside the gene matches. CDR1 is SGHTA and CDR2 is FQGNSA in the germline V gene. CDR3 size: 15 residues.

This clonotype was picked up many times. The V and J genes are TRBV12-3 or TRBV12-4 and TRBJ1-6, with D possibly TRBD1 on 5 matching bases. Deletions cut 8 bases from V and 0 bases from J, with 8 bases between. The CDR3 runs 14 residues. The CDR3 here is CASGDVSYNSPLHF. As DNA, the CDR3 is TGTGCCAGCGGGGACGTCTCCTATAATTCACCCCTCCACTTT.

This clonotype was recorded at least ten times. The conserved phenylalanine or tryptophan is not found at the CDR3 terminus, so this likely reflects a read error. Because the CDR3's place on the DNA is in doubt, the DNA is left out and the CDR3 is given as listed by TCRdb. Here the CDR3 reads CASSQSGGACL. This chain connects TRBV6-4 to TRBJ2-1; TRBD2 is the table's D call and was not checked against the DNA. Germline V gene lookup returns CDR1 MRHNA and CDR2 SNTAGT. Inclusive of both ends, the CDR3 amounts to 11 amino acids.

CDR3 DNA: TGTGCCAGCAGCAGACTAGCGGGAGCCGTTGGGAGCGCAGATACGCAGTATTTT. It specifies CASSRLAGAVGSADTQYF. V gene TRBV5-5 combines with J gene TRBJ2-3; 12 positions match TRBD2. CDR1 and CDR2 from the germline V gene are SGHKS and YYEKEE (reference sequence). V dropped 4 bases and J dropped 4; count of bases not matched to a gene: 13. The length of the CDR3 is 18 residues.

The chain combines TRBV5-6 with TRBJ2-7; maybe TRBD1 (5 bases). V shed 2 bases and J shed 4 bases, with 16 bases lying between them. The CDR3 sequence is 15 residues long. CDR1 is SGHDT and CDR2 is YYEEEE in the germline V gene. CDR3 nucleotides: TGTGCCAGCAGCTTCCGCAGGGCCCCTAGGTACGAGCAGTACGTC. Its translation: CASSFRRAPRYEQYV.

Only a few counts were recorded for this clonotype. The rearrangement joins TRBV7-3 to TRBJ2-1; D is undetermined. CDR3 size: 16 residues. Germline V CDR1 and CDR2: SGHTA, FQGTGA. The V end lost 5 bases, the J end lost 0 bases, and 14 bases lay between the germline ends. CDR3 sequence (DNA): TGTGCCAGCAGCCTCTGGACCGCGAGCTCCTACAATGAGCAGTTCTTC. It encodes CASSLWTASSYNEQFF.

A few counts support this clonotype. The chain recombines TRBV12-3 or TRBV12-4 with TRBJ1-1, with D perhaps TRBD1 (6 bases). The CDR3 is 16 amino acids. The V gene lost 4 bases and the J gene lost 1 base, with 16 bases spanning the gap. The CDR3 nucleotides read TGTGCCAGCAGTTCCCCGTACTCCAGGGGGAACACTGAAGCTTTCTTT. Its protein is CASSSPYSRGNTEAFF.

This clonotype was seen repeatedly, ten times or more. The CDR3 DNA reads TGTGCCAGCAGTTCACTAGCGCGGATGAGGGTATACAATGAGCAGTTCTTC. The encoded protein is CASSSLARMRVYNEQFF. The chain carries TRBV28 and TRBJ2-1, with TRBD2 matching 7 bases. CDR1 is MDHEN and CDR2 is SYDVKM in the germline V gene. J gave up 4 bases and V 4 bases, and 13 bases lay outside the gene matches. The CDR3 runs 17 residues.

This clonotype has ten or more counts. J is TRBJ2-3 and V is TRBV28, with unresolved D. Trimming removed 2 bases at V and 1 base at J, with 10 bases between. The CDR3 runs 15 residues. Germline CDR1 and CDR2: MDHEN and SYDVKM. CDR3 loop: CASSLGEPGTDTQYF. In DNA form, the CDR3 reads TGTGCCAGCAGTTTAGGGGAACCGGGCACAGATACGCAGTATTTT. Filled out from reference TRBV28 and TRBJ2-3, the complete variable domain reads DVKVTQSSRYLVKRTGEKVFLECVQDMDHENMFWYRQDPGLGLRLIYFSYDVKMKEKGDIPEGYSVSREKKERFSLILESASTNQTSMYLCASSLGEPGTDTQYFGPGTRLTVL.

This clonotype was detected many times. The chain couples TRBV7-2 to TRBJ1-1; the match to TRBD1 covers 7 bases. The ends lost 6 bases at V and 0 bases at J; junction bases unmatched: 10. Germline V CDR1 and CDR2: SGHTA, FQGNSA. The CDR3 runs 16 residues. The CDR3 nucleotides are TGTGCCAGCAGGTGGTCCGGGACAGTCATGAACACTGAAGCTTTCTTT. It yields the protein CASRWSGTVMNTEAFF. Full variable domain (rest looked up from reference TRBV7-2 and TRBJ1-1): GAGVSQSPSNKVTEKGKDVELRCDPISGHTALYWYRQSLGQGLEFLIYFQGNSAPDKSGLPSDRFSAERTGGSVSTLTIQRTQQEDSAVYLCASRWSGTVMNTEAFFGQGTRLTVV.

The chain is built from TRBV2 and TRBJ2-1; no clear D gene. Per the germline V gene, CDR1 is SNHLY and CDR2 is FYNNEI. The CDR3 runs 14 residues. Trimming took 6 bases from V and 5 from J, leaving 14 bases between them. The CDR3 nucleotides read TGTGCCAGCAGCAAAAAGACCATAAACAATGAGCAGTTCTTC. This gives the protein CASSKKTINNEQFF. The full variable domain, completed using reference TRBV2 and TRBJ2-1, is EPEVTQTPSHQVTQMGQEVILRCVPISNHLYFYWYRQILGQKVEFLVSFYNNEISEKSEIFDDQFSVERPDGSNFTLKIRSTKLEDSAMYFCASSKKTINNEQFFGPGTRLTVL.

This clonotype was observed many times. This CDR3 is CASSLSLRINGGGNTEAFF. CDR3 coding DNA: TGTGCCAGCAGCTTATCGTTACGGATAAATGGGGGCGGGAACACTGAAGCTTTCTTT. The chain joins TRBV7-2 to TRBJ1-1, with a tentative D call TRBD1 (6 bases). Germline values: CDR1 SGHTA, CDR2 FQGNSA. Trimming took off 2 bases at V and 1 base at J, with 23 bases between the two ends. This CDR3 region has 19 residues.

This clonotype was detected once. The J gene is TRBJ2-1, the V gene TRBV6-1; D perhaps matches TRBD1 (6 bases). The CDR3 length is 16 residues. The germline V and J ends were trimmed by 0 bases and 0 bases, with 9 bases remaining between them. Germline CDR1 reads MNHNS; CDR2 reads SASEGT. CDR3 nucleotide sequence: TGTGCCAGCAGTGAAGCTGGGGGCCGCTCCTACAATGAGCAGTTCTTC. This sequence encodes CASSEAGGRSYNEQFF.

This clonotype was seen repeatedly, ten times or more. The chain recombines TRBV5-6 with TRBJ1-5; D is ambiguous. Trimming cost V 4 bases and J 3 bases, with 8 bases left between them. The CDR3 consists of 13 residues. CDR1 and CDR2 from the germline V gene are SGHDT and YYEEEE. CDR3 DNA: TGTGCCAGCAGCCATTCGCTCAATCAGCCCCAGCATTTT. It yields the protein CASSHSLNQPQHF. The variable domain in full, with the rest retrieved from reference TRBV5-6 and TRBJ1-5, is DAGVTQSPTHLIKTRGQQVTLRCSPKSGHDTVSWYQQALGQGPQFIFQYYEEEERQRGNFPDRFSGHQFPNYSSELNVNALLLGDSALYLCASSHSLNQPQHFGDGTRLSIL.

This clonotype was seen more than once but under ten times. This rearrangement joins TRBV29-1 to TRBJ1-1; 9 nucleotides align to TRBD1. With 6 bases clipped from V and 8 bases from J, the junction kept 13 bases outside the gene matches. This CDR3 is 14 amino acids long. CDR1 is SQVTM, CDR2 ANQGSEA, per germline. In DNA form, the CDR3 reads TGCAGCGTCGGGGCAAATGGACAGGGGCTCGAAGCTTTCTTT. This translates into CSVGANGQGLEAFF.

This clonotype was seen repeatedly, ten times or more. The chain combines TRBV15 with TRBJ2-5; 8 bases are shared with TRBD2. Germline values: CDR1 LNHNV, CDR2 YYDKDF (reference sequence). The CDR3 length is 13 residues. With 7 bases clipped from V and 5 bases from J, the junction kept 6 bases outside the gene matches. The CDR3: CATKGGGWETQYF. The DNA of the CDR3 is TGTGCCACCAAGGGCGGGGGGTGGGAGACCCAGTACTTC.

In this sample, this clonotype turned up a few times. This chain joins TRBV2 and TRBJ2-7, with a possible D match to TRBD2 (7 bases). There are 16 residues in the CDR3. V lost 0 bases, J lost 2 bases, and 14 bases lay in between. CDR1 is SNHLY and CDR2 is FYNNEI in the germline V gene. The CDR3 DNA sequence: TGTGCCAGCAGTGAAGCGCCGGCGGGGGCCCCCTACGAGCAGTACTTC. Translating gives CASSEAPAGAPYEQYF.